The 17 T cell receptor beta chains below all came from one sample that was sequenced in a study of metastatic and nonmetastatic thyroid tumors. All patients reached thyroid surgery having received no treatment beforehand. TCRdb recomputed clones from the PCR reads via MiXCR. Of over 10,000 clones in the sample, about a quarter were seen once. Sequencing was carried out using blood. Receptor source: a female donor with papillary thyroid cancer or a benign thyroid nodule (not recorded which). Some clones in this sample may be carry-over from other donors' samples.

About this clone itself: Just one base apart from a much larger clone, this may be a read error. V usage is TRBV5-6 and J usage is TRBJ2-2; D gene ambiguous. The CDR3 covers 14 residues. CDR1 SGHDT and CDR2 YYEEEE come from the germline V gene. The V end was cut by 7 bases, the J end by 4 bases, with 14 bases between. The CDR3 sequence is CASVVGESTGELFF. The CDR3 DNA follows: TGTGCCAGCGTGGTCGGAGAGAGCACCGGGGAGCTGTTTTTT.

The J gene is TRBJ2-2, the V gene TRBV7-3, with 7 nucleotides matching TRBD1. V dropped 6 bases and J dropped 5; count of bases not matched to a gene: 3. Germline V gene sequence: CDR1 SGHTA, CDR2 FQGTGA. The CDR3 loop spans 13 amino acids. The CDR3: CASRPTGTGELFF. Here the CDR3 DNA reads TGTGCCAGCAGGCCGACAGGGACCGGGGAGCTGTTTTTT.

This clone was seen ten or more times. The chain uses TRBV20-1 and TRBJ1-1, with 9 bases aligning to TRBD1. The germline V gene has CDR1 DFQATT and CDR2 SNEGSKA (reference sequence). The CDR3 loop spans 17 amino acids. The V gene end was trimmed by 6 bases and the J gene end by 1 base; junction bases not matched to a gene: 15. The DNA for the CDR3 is TGCAGTGCCAACCCTCTAGGACAGGGGAGTTGGAACACTGAAGCTTTCTTT. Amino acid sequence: CSANPLGQGSWNTEAFF.

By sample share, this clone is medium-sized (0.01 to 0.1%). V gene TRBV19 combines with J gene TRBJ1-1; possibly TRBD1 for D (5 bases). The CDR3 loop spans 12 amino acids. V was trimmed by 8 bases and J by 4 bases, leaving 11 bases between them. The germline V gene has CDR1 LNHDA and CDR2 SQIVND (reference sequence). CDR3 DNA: TGTGCCAGTGCCAGGCAGGGCACTGAAGCTTTCTTT. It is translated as CASARQGTEAFF.

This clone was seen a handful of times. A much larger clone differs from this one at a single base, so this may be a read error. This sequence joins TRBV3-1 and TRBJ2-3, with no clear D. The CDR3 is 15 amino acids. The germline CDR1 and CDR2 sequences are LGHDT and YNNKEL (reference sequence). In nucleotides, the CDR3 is TGTGCCAGCAGCCAGGGGATTGTTGGCACAGATACGCGGTATTTT. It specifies CASSQGIVGTDTRYF.

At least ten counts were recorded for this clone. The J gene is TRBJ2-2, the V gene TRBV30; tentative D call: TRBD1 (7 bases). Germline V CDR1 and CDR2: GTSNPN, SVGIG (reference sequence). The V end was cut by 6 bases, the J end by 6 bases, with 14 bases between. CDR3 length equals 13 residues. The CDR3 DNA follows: TGTGCCTGCCGTCAGGGGGGCGCCGGGGAGCTGTTTTTT. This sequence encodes CACRQGGAGELFF.

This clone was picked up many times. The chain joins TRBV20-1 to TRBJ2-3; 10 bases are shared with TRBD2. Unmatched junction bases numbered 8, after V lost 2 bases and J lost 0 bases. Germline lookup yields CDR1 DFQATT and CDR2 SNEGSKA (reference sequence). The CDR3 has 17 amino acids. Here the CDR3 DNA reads TGCAGTGCTAGATTCCGGACTAGCGGTACTAGCACAGATACGCAGTATTTT. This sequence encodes CSARFRTSGTSTDTQYF.

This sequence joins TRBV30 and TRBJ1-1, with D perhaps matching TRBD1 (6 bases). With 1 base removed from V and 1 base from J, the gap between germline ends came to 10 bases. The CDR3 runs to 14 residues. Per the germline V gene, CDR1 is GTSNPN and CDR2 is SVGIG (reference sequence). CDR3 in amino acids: CAWSEGVQNTEAFF. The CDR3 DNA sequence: TGTGCCTGGAGTGAGGGGGTCCAGAACACTGAAGCTTTCTTT.

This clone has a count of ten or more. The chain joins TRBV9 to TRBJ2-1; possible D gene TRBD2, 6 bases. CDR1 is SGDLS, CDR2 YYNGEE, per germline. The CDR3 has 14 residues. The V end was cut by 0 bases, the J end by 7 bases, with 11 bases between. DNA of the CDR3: TGTGCCAGCAGCGTAGGTGGGAGGTATAATGAGCAGTTCTTC. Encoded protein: CASSVGGRYNEQFF.

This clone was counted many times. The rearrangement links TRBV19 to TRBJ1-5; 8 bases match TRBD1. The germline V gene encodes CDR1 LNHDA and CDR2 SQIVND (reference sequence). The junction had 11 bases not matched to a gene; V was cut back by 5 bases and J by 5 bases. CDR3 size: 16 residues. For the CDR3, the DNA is TGTGCCAGTAGTCCCATTTGGCAGGGGGCTGATCAGCCCCAGCATTTT. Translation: CASSPIWQGADQPQHF. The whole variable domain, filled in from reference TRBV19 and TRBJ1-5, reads DGGITQSPKYLFRKEGQNVTLSCEQNLNHDAMYWYRQDPGQGLRLIYYSQIVNDFQKGDIAEGYSVSREKKESFPLTVTSAQKNPTAFYLCASSPIWQGADQPQHFGDGTRLSIL.

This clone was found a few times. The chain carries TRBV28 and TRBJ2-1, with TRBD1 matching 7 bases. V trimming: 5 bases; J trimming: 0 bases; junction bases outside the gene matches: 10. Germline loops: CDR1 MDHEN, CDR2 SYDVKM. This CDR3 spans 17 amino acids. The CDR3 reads CASSTRPDRSSYNEQFF. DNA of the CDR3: TGTGCCAGCAGTACCAGACCGGACAGGAGCTCCTACAATGAGCAGTTCTTC.

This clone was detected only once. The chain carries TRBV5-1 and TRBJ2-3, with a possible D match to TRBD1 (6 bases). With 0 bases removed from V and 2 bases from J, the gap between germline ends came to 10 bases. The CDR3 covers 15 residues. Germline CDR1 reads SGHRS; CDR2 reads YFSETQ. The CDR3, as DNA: TGCGCCAGCAGCTTGGAACAGGGATACACAGATACGCAGTATTTT. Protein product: CASSLEQGYTDTQYF.

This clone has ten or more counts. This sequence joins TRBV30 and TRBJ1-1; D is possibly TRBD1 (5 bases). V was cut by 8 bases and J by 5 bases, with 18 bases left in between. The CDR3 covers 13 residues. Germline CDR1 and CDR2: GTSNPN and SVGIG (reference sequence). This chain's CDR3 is CAGARQLETEAFF. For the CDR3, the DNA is TGTGCCGGGGCCAGACAGCTTGAGACTGAAGCTTTCTTT.

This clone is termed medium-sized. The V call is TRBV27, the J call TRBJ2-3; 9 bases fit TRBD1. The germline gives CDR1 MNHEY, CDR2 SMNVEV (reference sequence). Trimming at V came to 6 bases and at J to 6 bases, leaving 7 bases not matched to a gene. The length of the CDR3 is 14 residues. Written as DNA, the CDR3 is TGTGCCAGCAGATACAGGGGGCGGTCGGATACGCAGTATTTT. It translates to CASRYRGRSDTQYF.

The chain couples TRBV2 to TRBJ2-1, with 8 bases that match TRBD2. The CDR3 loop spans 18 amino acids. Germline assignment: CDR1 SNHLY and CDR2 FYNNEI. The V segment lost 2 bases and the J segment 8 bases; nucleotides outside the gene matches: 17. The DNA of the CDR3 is TGTGCCAGCAGTGAAAGTCGGGGGAAGAGCGGGAGAGTCGATGAGCAGTTCTTC. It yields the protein CASSESRGKSGRVDEQFF.

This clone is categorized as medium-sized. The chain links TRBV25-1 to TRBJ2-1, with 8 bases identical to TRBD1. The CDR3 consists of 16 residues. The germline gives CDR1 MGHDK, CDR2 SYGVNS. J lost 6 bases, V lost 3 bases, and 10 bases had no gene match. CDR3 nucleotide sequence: TGTGCCAGCAGTGATAAAGGCAGGGGGCTCGGCAATGAGCAGTTCTTC. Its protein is CASSDKGRGLGNEQFF. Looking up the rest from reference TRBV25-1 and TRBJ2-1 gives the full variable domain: EADIYQTPRYLVIGTGKKITLECSQTMGHDKMYWYQQDPGMELHLIHYSYGVNSTEKGDLSSESTVSRIRTEHFPLTLESARPSHTSQYLCASSDKGRGLGNEQFFGPGTRLTVL.

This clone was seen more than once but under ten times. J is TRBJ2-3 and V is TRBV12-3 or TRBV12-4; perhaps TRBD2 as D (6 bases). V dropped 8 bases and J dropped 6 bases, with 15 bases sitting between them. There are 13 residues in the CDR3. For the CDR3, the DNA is TGTGCCAGCGGCTTTCGCGGGGAGGATACGCAGTATTTT. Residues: CASGFRGEDTQYF.